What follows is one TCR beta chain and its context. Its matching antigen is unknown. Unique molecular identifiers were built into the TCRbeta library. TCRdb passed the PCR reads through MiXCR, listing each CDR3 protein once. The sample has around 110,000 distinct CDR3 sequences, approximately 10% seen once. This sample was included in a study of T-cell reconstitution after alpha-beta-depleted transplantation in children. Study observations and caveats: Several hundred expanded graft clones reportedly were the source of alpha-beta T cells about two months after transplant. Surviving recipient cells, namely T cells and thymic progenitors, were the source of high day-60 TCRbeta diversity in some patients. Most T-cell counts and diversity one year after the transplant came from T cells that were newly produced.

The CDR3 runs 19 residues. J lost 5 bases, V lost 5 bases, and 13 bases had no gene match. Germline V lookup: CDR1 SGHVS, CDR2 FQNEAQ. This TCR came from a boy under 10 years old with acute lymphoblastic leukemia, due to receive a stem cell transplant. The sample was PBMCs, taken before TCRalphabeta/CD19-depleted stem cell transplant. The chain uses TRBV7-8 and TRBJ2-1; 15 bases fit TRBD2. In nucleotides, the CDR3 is TGTGCCAGCAGCCAAGATCGGACTAGCGGGAGGGCCGGCCACAATGAGCAGTTCTTC. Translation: CASSQDRTSGRAGHNEQFF.